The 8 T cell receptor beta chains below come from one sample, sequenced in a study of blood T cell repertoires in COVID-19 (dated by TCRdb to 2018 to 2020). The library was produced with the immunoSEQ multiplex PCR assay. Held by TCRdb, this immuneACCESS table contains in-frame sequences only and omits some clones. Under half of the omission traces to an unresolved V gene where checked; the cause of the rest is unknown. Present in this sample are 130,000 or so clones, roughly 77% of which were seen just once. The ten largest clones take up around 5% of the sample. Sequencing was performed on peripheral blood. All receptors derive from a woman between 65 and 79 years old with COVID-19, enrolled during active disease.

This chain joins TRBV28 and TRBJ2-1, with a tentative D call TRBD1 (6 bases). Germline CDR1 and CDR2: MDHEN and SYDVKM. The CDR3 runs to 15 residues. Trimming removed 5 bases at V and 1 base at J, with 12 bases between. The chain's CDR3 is CASSTRGRSYNEQFF. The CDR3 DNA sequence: TGTGCCAGCAGTACCAGGGGTAGATCCTACAATGAGCAGTTCTTC.

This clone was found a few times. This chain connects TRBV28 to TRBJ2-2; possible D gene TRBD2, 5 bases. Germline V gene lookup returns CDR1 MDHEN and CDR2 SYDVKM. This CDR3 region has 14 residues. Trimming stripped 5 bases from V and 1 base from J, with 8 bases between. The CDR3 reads CASSPGLNTGELFF. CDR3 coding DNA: TGTGCCAGCAGTCCCGGACTGAACACCGGGGAGCTGTTTTTT.

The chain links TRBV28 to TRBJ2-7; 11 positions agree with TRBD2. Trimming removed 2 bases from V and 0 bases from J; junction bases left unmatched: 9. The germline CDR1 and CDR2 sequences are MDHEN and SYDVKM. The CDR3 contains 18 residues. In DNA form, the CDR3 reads TGTGCCAGCAGTTTAGCCCGATCAGGACTAGCGGGCTCCTACGAGCAGTACTTC. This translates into CASSLARSGLAGSYEQYF.

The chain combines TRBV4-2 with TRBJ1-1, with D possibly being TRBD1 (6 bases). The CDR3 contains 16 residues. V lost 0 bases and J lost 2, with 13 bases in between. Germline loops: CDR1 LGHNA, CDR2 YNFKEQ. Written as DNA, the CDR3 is TGTGCCAGCAGCCAAGAAGGGAACAGGGTCAACACTGAAGCTTTCTTT. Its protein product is CASSQEGNRVNTEAFF.

The CDR3 spells CASSPGQGGYEQYF. The CDR3 DNA reads as TGTGCCAGCAGCCCGGGACAGGGTGGGTACGAGCAGTACTTC. The chain employs TRBV5-4 and TRBJ2-7; 9 bases match TRBD1. The CDR3 consists of 14 residues. The V segment lost 4 bases and the J segment 4 bases; nucleotides outside the gene matches: 6. CDR1 is SGHNT and CDR2 is YYREEE in the germline V gene (reference sequence).

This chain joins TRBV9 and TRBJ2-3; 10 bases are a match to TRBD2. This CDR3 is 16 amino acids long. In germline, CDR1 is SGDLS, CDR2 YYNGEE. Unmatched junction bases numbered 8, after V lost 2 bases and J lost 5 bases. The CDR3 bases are TGTGCCAGCAGCGTCTCAGCGGGGGGGCTTGGAGATACGCAGTATTTT. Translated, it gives CASSVSAGGLGDTQYF.

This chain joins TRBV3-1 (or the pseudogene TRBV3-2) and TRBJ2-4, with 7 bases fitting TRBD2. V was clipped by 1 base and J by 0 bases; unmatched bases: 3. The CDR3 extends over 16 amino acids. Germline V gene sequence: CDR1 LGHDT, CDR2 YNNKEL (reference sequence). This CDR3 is CASSQAGGTAKNIQYF. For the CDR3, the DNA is TGTGCCAGCAGCCAAGCCGGGGGGACAGCCAAAAACATTCAGTACTTC.

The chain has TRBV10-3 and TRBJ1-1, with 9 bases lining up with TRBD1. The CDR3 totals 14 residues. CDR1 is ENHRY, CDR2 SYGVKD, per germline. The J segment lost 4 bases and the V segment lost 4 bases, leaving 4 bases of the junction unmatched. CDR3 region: CAISVGTGSTEAFF. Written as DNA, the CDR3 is TGTGCCATCAGTGTAGGGACAGGGAGCACTGAAGCTTTCTTT.